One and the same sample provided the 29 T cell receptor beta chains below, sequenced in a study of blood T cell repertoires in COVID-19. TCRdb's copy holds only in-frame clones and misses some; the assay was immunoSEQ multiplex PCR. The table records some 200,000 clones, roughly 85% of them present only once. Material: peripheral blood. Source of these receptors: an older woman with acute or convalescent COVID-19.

The DNA for the CDR3 is TGTGCCAGCAAAGGACAGCAGAACTATGGCTACACCTTC. Protein product: CASKGQQNYGYTF. The chain combines TRBV6-5 with TRBJ1-2, with D possibly being TRBD1 (6 bases). CDR3 length equals 13 residues. Germline lookup yields CDR1 MNHEY and CDR2 SVGAGI. The germline V and J ends were trimmed by 7 bases and 2 bases, with 11 bases remaining between them.

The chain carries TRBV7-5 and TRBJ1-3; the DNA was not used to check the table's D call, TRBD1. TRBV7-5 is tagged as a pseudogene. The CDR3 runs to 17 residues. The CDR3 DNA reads TGTGCCAGTAGGACAGGGGGCCTCCGCTACTCTGGAAACACCATATATTTT. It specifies CASRTGGLRYSGNTIYF.

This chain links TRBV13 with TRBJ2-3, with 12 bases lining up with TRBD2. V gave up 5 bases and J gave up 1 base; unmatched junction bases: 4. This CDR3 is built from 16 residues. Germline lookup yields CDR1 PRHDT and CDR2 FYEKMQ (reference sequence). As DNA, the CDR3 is TGTGCCAGCAGCCGTGGACTAGCGGGACGCACAGATACGCAGTATTTT. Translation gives CASSRGLAGRTDTQYF.

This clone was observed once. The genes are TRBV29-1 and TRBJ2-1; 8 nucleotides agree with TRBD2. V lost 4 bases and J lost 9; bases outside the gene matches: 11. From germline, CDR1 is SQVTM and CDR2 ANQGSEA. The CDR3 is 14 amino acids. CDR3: CSVGKAGAGGEQFF. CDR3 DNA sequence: TGCAGCGTTGGAAAAGCGGGAGCTGGCGGTGAGCAGTTCTTC.

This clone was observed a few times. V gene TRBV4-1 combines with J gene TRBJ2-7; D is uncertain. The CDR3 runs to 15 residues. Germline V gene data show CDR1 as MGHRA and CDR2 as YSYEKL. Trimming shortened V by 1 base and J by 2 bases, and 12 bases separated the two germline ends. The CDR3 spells CASSQVWASPYEQYF. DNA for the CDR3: TGCGCCAGCAGCCAAGTATGGGCTTCCCCCTACGAGCAGTACTTC.

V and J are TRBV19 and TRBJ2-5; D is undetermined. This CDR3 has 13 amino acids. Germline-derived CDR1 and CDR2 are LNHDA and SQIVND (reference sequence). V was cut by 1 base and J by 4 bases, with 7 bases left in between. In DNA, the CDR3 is TGTGCCAGTAGTATAGGCCAGTCAGAGACCCAGTACTTC. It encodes CASSIGQSETQYF.

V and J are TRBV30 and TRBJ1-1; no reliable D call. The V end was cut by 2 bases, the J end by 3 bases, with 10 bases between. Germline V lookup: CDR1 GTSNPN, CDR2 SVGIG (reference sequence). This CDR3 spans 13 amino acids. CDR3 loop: CAWSPSPDTEAFF. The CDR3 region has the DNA TGTGCCTGGAGTCCCTCTCCGGACACTGAAGCTTTCTTT.

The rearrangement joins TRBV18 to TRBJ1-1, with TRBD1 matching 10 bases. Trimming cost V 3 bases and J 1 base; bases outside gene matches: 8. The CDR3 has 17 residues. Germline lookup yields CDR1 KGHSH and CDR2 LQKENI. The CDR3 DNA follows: TGTGCCAGCTCACCCCGGCAGACAGGGGGCGCGAACACTGAAGCTTTCTTT. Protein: CASSPRQTGGANTEAFF.

CDR3 DNA: TGTGCCAGTACCCGCGACAGGGGTAACACTGAAGCTTTCTTT. This encodes CASTRDRGNTEAFF. The chain recombines TRBV19 with TRBJ1-1; 8 positions agree with TRBD1. The CDR3 sequence is 14 residues long. V gave up 7 bases and J gave up 2 bases; unmatched junction bases: 6. CDR1 is LNHDA, CDR2 SQIVND, per germline (reference sequence).

CDR3 region: CSDWDRANYGYTF. The DNA for the CDR3 is TGCAGCGACTGGGACAGAGCCAACTATGGCTACACCTTC. V and J are TRBV29-1 and TRBJ1-2; 7 nucleotides align to TRBD1. The CDR3 has 13 amino acids. CDR1 and CDR2 from the germline V gene are SQVTM and ANQGSEA. The V gene end was trimmed by 7 bases and the J gene end by 2 bases; junction bases not matched to a gene: 7. The entire variable domain, with the rest obtained from reference TRBV29-1 and TRBJ1-2, is as follows: SAVISQKPSRDICQRGTSLTIQCQVDSQVTMMFWYRQQPGQSLTLIATANQGSEATYESGFVIDKFPISRPNLTFSTLTVSNMSPEDSSIYLCSDWDRANYGYTFGSGTRLTVV.

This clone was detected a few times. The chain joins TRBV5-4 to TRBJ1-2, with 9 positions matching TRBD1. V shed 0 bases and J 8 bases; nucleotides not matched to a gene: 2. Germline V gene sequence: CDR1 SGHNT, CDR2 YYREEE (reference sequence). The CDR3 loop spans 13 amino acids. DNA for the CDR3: TGTGCCAGCAGCTTGGGGACAGGGGCCGGCTACACCTTC. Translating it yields CASSLGTGAGYTF. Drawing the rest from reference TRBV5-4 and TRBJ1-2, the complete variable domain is ETGVTQSPTHLIKTRGQQVTLRCSSQSGHNTVSWYQQALGQGPQFIFQYYREEENGRGNFPPRFSGLQFPNYSSELNVNALELDDSALYLCASSLGTGAGYTFGSGTRLTVV.

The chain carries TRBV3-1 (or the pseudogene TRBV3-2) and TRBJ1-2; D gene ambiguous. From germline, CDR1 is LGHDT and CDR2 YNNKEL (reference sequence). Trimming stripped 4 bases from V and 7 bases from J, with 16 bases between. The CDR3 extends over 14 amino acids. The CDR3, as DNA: TGTGCCAGCAGCCCAGGCTCACCTACTAGTGGCTACACCTTC. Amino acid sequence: CASSPGSPTSGYTF.

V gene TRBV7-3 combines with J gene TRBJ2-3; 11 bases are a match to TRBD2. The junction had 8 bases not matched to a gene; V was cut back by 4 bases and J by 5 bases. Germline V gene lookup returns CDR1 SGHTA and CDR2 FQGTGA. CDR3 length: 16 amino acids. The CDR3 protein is CASSSRLAGGGDTQYF. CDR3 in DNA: TGTGCCAGCAGCTCCCGTTTAGCGGGAGGGGGAGATACGCAGTATTTT.

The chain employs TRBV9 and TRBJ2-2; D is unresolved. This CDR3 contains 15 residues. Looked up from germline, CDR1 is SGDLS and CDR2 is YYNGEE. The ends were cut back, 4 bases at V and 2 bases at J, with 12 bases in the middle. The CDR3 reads CASSSPSVNTGELFF. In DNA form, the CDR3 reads TGTGCCAGCAGCTCCCCCAGTGTAAACACCGGGGAGCTGTTTTTT.

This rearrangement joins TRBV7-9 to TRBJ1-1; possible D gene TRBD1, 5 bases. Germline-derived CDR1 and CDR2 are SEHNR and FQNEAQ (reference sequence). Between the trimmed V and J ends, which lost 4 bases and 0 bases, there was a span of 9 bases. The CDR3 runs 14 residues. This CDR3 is CASSSGVLNTEAFF. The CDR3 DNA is TGTGCCAGCAGCTCGGGGGTTTTGAACACTGAAGCTTTCTTT.

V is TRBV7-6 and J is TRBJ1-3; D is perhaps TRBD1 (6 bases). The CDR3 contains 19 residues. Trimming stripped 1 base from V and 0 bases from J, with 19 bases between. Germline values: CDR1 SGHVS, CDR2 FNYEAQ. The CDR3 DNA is TGTGCCAGCAGCTTAGTCGAGTCTGCAGGGGCCTTCTCTGGAAACACCATATATTTT. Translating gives CASSLVESAGAFSGNTIYF.

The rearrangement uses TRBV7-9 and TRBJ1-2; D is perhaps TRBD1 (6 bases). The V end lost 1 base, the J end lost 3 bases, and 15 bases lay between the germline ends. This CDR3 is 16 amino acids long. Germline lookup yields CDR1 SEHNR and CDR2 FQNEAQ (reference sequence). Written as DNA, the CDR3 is TGTGCCAGCAGCTTAGTTACAGGCAACAGGGACTATGGCTACACCTTC. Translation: CASSLVTGNRDYGYTF.

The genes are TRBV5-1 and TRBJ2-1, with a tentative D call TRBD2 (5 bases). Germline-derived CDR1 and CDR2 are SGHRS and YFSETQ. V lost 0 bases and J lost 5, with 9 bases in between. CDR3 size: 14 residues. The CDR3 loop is CASSLVGDHNEQFF. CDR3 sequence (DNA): TGCGCCAGCAGCTTGGTGGGAGACCACAATGAGCAGTTCTTC.

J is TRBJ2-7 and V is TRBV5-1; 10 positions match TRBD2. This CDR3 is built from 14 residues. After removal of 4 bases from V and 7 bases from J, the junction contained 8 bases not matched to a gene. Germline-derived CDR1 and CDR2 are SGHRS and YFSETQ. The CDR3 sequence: CASSLTSGNGEQYV. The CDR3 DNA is TGCGCCAGCAGCCTTACTAGCGGGAATGGGGAGCAGTACGTC.

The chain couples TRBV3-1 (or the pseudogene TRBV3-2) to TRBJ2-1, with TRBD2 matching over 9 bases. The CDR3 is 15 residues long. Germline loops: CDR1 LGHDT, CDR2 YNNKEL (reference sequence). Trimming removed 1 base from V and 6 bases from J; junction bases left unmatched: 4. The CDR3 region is CASSQGLAGPNEQFF. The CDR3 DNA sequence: TGTGCCAGCAGCCAAGGGCTAGCGGGACCCAATGAGCAGTTCTTC.

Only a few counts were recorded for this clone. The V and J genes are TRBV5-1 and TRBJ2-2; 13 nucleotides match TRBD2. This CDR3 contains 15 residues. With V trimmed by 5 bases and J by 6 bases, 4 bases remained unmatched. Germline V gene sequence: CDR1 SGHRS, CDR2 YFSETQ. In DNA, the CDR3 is TGCGCCAGCAGGAGGACTAGCGGGAGTTCCGGGGAGCTGTTTTTT. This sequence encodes CASRRTSGSSGELFF.

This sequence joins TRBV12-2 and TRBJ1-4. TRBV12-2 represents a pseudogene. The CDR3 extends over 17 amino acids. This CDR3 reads CASRFEDPGGGGEKLFF. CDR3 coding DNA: TGTGCAAGTCGCTTCGAGGACCCCGGAGGGGGGGGTGAAAAACTGTTTTTT.

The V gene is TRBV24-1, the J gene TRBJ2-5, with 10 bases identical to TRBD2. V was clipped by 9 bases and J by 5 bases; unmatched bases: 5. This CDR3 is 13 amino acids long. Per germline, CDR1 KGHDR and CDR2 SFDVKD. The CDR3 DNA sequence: TGTGCCACCGCTAGCGGGAGTGCGGAGACCCAGTACTTC. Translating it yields CATASGSAETQYF.

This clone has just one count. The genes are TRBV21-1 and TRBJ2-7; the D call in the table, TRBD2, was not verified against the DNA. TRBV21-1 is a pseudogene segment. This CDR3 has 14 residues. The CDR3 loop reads CASSKDKSSYEQYV. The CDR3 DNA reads TGTGCCAGCAGCAAAGATAAGAGCTCCTACGAGCAGTACGTC.

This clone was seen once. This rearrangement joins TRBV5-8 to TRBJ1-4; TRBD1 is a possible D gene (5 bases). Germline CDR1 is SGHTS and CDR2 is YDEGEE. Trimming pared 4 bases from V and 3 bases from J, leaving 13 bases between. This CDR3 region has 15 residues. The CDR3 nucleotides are TGTGCCAGCAGCCCCGCAGGGCGGTCTAATGAAAAACTGTTTTTT. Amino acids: CASSPAGRSNEKLFF.

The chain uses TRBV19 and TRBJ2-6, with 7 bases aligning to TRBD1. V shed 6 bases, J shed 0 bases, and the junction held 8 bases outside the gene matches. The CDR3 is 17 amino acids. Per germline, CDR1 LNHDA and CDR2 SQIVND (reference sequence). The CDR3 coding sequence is TGTGCCAGTAGCCCACAGGGGTCGGACTCTGGGGCCAACGTCCTGACTTTC. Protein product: CASSPQGSDSGANVLTF.

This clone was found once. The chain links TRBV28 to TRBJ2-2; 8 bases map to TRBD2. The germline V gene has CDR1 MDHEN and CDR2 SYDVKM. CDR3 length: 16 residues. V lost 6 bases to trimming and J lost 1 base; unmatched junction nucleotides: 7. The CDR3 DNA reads TGTGCCAGCAGCCCCGGGGGGGCGGAGAACACCGGGGAGCTGTTTTTT. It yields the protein CASSPGGAENTGELFF.

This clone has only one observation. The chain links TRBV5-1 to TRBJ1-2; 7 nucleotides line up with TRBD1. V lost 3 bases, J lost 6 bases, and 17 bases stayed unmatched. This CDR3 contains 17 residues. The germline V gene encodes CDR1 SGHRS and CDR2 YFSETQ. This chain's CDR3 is CASSSTTGYSGSDGYTF. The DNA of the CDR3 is TGCGCCAGCAGCTCGACGACAGGGTACAGTGGGTCTGATGGCTACACCTTC.

This CDR3 reads CASSLVTSAGDTQYF. The CDR3 DNA sequence: TGCGCCAGCAGCTTGGTGACTAGCGCTGGAGATACGCAGTATTTT. The chain couples TRBV5-1 to TRBJ2-3, with TRBD2 matching over 8 bases. Germline CDR1 reads SGHRS; CDR2 reads YFSETQ. The CDR3 runs 15 residues. V lost 0 bases, J lost 5 bases, and 5 bases stayed unmatched. Looking up the rest from reference TRBV5-1 and TRBJ2-3 gives the full variable domain: KAGVTQTPRYLIKTRGQQVTLSCSPISGHRSVSWYQQTPGQGLQFLFEYFSETQRNKGNFPGRFSGRQFSNSRSEMNVSTLELGDSALYLCASSLVTSAGDTQYFGPGTRLTVL.